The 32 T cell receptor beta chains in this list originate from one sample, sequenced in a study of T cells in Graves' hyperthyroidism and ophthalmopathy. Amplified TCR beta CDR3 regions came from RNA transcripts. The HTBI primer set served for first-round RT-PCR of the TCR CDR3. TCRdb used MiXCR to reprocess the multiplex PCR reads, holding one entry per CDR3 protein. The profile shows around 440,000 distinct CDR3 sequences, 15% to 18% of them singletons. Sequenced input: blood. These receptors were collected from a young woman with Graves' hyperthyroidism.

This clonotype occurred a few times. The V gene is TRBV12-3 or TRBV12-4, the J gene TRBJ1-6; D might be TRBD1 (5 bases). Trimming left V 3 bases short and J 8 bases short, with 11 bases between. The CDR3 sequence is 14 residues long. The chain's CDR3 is CASSFAGPYSPLHF. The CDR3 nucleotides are TGTGCCAGCAGTTTTGCGGGGCCGTATTCACCCCTCCACTTT.

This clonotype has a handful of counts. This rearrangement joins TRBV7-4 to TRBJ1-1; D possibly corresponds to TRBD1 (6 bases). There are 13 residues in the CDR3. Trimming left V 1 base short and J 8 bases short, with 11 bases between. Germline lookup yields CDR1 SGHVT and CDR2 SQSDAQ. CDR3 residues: CASSLGGAREAFF. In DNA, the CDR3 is TGTGCCAGCAGCTTAGGGGGGGCCCGGGAAGCTTTCTTT.

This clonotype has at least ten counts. CDR3 protein: CASSYSGAWETQYF. As DNA, the CDR3 is TGTGCCAGCAGTTACTCGGGTGCATGGGAGACCCAGTACTTC. This chain uses TRBV6-6 with TRBJ2-5; D gene unclear. The germline V gene encodes CDR1 MNHNY and CDR2 SVGAGI (reference sequence). CDR3 length: 14 residues. Trimming cost V 0 bases and J 5 bases, with 10 bases left between them.

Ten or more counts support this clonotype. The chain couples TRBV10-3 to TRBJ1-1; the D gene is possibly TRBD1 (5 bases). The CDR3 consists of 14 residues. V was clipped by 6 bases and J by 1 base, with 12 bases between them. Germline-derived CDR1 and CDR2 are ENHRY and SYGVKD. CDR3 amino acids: CAIRLGLENTEAFF. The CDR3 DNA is TGTGCCATCAGGCTGGGGCTAGAGAACACTGAAGCTTTCTTT.

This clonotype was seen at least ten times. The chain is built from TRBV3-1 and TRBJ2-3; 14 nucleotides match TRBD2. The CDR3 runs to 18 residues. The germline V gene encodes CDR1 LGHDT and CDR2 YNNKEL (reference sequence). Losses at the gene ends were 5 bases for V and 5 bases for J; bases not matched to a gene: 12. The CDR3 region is CASSKKGTSGSLGDTQYF. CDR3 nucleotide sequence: TGTGCCAGCAGCAAAAAGGGGACTAGCGGGAGCCTTGGAGATACGCAGTATTTT.

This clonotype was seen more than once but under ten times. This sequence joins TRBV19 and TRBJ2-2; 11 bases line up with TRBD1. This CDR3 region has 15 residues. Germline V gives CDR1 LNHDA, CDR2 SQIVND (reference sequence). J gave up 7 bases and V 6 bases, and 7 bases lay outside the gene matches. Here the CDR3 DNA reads TGTGCCAGTAGCCTTGGACAGGGGGCAGGCGGGGAGCTGTTTTTT. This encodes CASSLGQGAGGELFF.

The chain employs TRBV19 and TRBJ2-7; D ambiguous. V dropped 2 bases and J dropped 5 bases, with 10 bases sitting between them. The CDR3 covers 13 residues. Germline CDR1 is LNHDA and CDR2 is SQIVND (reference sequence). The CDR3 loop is CASSIFPGNEQYF. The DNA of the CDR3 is TGTGCCAGTAGTATATTTCCCGGTAACGAGCAGTACTTC.

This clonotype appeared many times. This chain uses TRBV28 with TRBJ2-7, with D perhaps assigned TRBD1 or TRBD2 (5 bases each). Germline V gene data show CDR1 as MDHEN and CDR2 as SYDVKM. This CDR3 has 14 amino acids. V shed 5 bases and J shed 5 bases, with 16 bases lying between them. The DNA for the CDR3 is TGTGCCAGCAGTCTCTCCGGGACCGGCGACGAGCAGTACTTC. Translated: CASSLSGTGDEQYF.

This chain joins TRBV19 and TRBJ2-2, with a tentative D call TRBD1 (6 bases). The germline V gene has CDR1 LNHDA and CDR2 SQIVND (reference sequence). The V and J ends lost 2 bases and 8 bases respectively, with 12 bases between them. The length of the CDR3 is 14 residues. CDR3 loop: CASSILQGSGELFF. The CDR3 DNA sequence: TGTGCCAGTAGTATACTACAGGGATCAGGGGAGCTGTTTTTT.

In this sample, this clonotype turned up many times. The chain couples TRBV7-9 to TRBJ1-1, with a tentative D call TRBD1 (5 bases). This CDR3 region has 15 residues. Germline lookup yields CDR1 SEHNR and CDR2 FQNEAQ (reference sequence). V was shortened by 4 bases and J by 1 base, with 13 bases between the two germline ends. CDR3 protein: CASSSLTGANTEAFF. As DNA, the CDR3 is TGTGCCAGCAGCTCGTTAACCGGGGCGAACACTGAAGCTTTCTTT.

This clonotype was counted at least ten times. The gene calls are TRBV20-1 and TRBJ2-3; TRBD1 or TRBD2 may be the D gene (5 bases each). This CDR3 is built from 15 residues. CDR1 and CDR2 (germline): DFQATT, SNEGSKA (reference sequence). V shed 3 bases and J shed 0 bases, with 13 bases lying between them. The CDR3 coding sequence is TGCAGTGCTAGGGGGGAACAGACTAGCACAGATACGCAGTATTTT. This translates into CSARGEQTSTDTQYF.

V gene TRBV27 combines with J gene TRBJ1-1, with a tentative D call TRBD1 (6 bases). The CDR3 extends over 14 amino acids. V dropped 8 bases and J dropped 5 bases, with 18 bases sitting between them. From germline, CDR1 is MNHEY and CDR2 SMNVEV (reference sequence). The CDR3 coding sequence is TGTGCCAGCGGTTACCGGGGGCGCGGTACTGAAGCTTTCTTT. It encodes CASGYRGRGTEAFF.

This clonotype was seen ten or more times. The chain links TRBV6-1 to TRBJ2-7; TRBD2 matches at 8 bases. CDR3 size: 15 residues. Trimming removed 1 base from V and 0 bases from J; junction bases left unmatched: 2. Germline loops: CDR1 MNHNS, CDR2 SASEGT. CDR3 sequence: CASSEEAGGSYEQYF. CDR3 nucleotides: TGTGCCAGCAGTGAAGAGGCGGGGGGCTCCTACGAGCAGTACTTC.

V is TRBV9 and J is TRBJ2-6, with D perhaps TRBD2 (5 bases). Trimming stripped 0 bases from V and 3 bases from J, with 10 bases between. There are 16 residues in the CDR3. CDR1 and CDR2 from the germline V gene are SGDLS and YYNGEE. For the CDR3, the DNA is TGTGCCAGCAGCGTAGAGATACGGGGTGGGGCCAACGTCCTGACTTTC. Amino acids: CASSVEIRGGANVLTF.

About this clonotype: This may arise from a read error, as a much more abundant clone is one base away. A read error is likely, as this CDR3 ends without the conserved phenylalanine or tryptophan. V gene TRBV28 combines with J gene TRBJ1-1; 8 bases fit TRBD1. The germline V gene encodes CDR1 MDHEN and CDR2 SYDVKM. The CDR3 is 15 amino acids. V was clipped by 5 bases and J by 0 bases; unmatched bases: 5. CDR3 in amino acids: CASSAYRGMNTEAFS. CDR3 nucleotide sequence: TGTGCCAGCAGTGCATACAGGGGGATGAACACTGAAGCTTTCTCT.

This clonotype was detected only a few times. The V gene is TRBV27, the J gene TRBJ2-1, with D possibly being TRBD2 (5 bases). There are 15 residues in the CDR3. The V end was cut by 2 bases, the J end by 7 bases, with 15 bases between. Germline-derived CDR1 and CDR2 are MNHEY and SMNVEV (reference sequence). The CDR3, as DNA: TGTGCCAGCAGTTTACTATCGGCCGGCGGGAATGAGCAGTTCTTC. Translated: CASSLLSAGGNEQFF.

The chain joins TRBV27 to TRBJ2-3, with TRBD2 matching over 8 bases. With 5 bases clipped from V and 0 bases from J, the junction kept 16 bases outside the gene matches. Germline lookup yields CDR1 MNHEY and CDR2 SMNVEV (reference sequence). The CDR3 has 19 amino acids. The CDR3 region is CASSATRGGQPSSTDTQYF. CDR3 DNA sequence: TGTGCCAGCAGTGCCACCCGGGGGGGGCAACCGTCCAGCACAGATACGCAGTATTTT.

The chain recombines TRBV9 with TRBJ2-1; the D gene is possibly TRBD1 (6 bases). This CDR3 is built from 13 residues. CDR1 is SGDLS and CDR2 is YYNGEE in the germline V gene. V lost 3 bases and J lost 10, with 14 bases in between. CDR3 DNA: TGTGCCAGCAGCGATTCGGACAGCCACGAGCAGTTCTTC. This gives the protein CASSDSDSHEQFF.

The CDR3 nucleotides read TGTGCCAGCAGTTCTTTCTATCAGCCCCAGCATTTT. Translation: CASSSFYQPQHF. The chain combines TRBV28 with TRBJ1-5; D call uncertain. Per the germline V gene, CDR1 is MDHEN and CDR2 is SYDVKM. V was shortened by 4 bases and J by 5 bases, with 6 bases between the two germline ends. This CDR3 spans 12 amino acids.

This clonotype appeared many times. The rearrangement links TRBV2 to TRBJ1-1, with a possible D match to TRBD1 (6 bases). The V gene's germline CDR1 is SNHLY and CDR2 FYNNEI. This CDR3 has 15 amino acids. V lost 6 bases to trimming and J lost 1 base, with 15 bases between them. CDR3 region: CASRPAGTRNTEAFF. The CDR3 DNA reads TGTGCCAGCAGACCTGCCGGGACAAGGAACACTGAAGCTTTCTTT.

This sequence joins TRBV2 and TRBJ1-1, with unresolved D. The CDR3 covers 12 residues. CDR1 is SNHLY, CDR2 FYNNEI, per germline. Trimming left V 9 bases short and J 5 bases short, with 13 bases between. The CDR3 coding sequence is TGTGCCAGACGCCCGGAGGCAACTGAAGCTTTCTTT. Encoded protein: CARRPEATEAFF.

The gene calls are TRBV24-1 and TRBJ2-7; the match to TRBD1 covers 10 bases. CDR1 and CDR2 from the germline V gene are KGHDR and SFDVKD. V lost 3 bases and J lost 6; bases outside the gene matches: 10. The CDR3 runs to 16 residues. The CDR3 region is CATSDTSGTGESEQYF. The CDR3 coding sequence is TGTGCCACCAGTGATACCTCCGGGACAGGGGAGTCCGAGCAGTACTTC.

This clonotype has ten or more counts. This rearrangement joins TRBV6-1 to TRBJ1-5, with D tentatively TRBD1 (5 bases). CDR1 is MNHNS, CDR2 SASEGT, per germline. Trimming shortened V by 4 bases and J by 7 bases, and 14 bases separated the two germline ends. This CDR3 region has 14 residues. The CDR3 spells CASSARQFNQPQHF. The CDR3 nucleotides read TGTGCCAGCAGTGCCCGACAGTTTAACCAGCCCCAGCATTTT.

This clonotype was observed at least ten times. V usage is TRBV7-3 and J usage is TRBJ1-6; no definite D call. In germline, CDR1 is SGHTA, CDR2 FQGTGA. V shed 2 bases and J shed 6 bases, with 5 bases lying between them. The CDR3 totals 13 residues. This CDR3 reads CASSLSTNSPLHF. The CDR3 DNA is TGTGCCAGCAGCTTATCGACTAATTCACCCCTCCACTTT.

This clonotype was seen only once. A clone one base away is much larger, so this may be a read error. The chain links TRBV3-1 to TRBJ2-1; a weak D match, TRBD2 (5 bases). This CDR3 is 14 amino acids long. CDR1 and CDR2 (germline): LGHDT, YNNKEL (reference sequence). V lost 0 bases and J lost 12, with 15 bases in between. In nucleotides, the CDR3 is TGTGCCAGCAGCCAAGATCCGGGTGAAGGAGGGCAGTTCTTC. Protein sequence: CASSQDPGEGGQFF.

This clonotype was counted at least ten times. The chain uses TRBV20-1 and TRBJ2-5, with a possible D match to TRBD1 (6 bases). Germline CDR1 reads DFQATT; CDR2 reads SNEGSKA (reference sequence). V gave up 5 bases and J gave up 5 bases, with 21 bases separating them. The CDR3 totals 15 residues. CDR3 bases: TGCAGTGCTGGCACCCCCCCAGGGGTGTTGGAGACCCAGTACTTC. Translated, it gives CSAGTPPGVLETQYF.

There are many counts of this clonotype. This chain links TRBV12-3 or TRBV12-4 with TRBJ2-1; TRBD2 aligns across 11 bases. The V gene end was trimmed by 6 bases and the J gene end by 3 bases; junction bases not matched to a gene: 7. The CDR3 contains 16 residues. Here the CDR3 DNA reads TGTGCCAGCAGCACCCCTAGCGGGGGGAACTACAATGAGCAGTTCTTC. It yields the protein CASSTPSGGNYNEQFF.

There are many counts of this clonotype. The CDR3 region is CASSSPGQGGGYGYTF. The CDR3 coding sequence is TGTGCCAGCAGCTCGCCGGGACAGGGAGGGGGCTATGGCTACACCTTC. The chain links TRBV11-2 to TRBJ1-2, with TRBD1 matching 9 bases. CDR1 is SGHAT and CDR2 is FQNNGV in the germline V gene. With V trimmed by 4 bases and J by 4 bases, 10 bases remained unmatched. CDR3 length equals 16 residues.

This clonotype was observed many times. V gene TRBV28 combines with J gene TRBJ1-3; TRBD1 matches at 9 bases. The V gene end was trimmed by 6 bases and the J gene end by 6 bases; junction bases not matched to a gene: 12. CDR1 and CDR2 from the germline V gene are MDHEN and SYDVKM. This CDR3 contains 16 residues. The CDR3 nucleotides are TGTGCCAGCAGACCACAACAGGGGGCGATTCTAAACACCATATATTTT. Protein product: CASRPQQGAILNTIYF.

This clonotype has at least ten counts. In DNA form, the CDR3 reads TGTGCCAGCAGTGACTCGGGGGTCCCTACAGATACGCAGTATTTT. Residues: CASSDSGVPTDTQYF. The V call is TRBV6-4, the J call TRBJ2-3; tentatively, D is TRBD1 or TRBD2 (5 bases each). This CDR3 has 15 amino acids. The V and J ends lost 0 bases and 3 bases respectively, with 10 bases between them. Per the germline V gene, CDR1 is MRHNA and CDR2 is SNTAGT.

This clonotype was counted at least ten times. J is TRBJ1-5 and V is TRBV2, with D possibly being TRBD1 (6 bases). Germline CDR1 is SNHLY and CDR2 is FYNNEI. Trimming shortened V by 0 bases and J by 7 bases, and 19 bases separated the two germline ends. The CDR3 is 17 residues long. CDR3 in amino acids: CASSEALLSTGRQPQHF. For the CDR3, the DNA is TGTGCCAGCAGTGAAGCGCTTCTTTCGACAGGACGCCAGCCCCAGCATTTT.

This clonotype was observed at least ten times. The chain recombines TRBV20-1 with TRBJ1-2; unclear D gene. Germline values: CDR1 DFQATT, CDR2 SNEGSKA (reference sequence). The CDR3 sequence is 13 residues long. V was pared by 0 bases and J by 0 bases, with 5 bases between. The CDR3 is CSARDMTNYGYTF. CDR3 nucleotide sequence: TGCAGTGCTAGAGACATGACTAACTATGGCTACACCTTC.